This T cell receptor beta chain was captured in a study of siplizumab effects on memory and regulatory T cells. Assays examined 90,000 to 100,000 TCR templates per sample. Generated by immunoSEQ multiplex PCR, the TCRdb table keeps only in-frame clones and is missing some. The sample has some 100,000 clones, roughly 93% seen once. Study-wide points: Sequences below about 10^-5 frequency were poorly captured, and few alloreactive clones mapped to unstimulated subsets. Memory cells seemed less diverse than naive T cells, which also seemed major contributors to the alloresponse. Where siplizumab was present, mappable alloreactive CD4+ clones averaged roughly 72% Treg-derived, compared with roughly 26% in controls.

Germline V gene data show CDR1 as SQVTM and CDR2 as ANQGSEA. This CDR3 is 12 amino acids long. The J segment lost 8 bases and the V segment lost 4 bases, leaving 3 bases of the junction unmatched. Remarks on this clone: Its antigen is still unknown.

The sample taken for sequencing was non-Treg CD4+ T cells sorted from blood. This TCR derives from a human donor in good health. The V gene is TRBV29-1, the J gene TRBJ1-2, with 11 bases fitting TRBD1. The CDR3 here is CSVGRTGGGYTF. In DNA form, the CDR3 reads TGCAGCGTTGGGAGGACAGGGGGCGGCTACACCTTC.